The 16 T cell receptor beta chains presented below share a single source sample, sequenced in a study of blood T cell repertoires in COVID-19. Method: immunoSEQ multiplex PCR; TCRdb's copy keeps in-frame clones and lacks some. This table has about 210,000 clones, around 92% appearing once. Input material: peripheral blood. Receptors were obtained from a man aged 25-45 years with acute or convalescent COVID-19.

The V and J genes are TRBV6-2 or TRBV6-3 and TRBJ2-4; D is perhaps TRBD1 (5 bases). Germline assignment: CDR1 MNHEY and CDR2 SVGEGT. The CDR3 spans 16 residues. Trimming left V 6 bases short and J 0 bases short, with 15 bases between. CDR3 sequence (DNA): TGTGCCAGCAGCCATAGAGACAGAGTAGCCAAAAACATTCAGTACTTC. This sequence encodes CASSHRDRVAKNIQYF.

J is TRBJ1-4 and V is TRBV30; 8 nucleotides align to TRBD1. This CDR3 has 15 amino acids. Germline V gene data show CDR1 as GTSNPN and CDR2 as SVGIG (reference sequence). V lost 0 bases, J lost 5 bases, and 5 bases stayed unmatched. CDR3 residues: CAWSVQQGANEKLFF. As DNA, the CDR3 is TGTGCCTGGAGTGTACAGCAGGGGGCGAATGAAAAACTGTTTTTT.

CDR3 residues: CASSWTGPGPQHF. The CDR3 DNA sequence: TGTGCCAGCAGTTGGACAGGGCCTGGGCCCCAGCATTTT. This rearrangement joins TRBV2 to TRBJ1-5; TRBD1 aligns across 8 bases. The V gene end was trimmed by 5 bases and the J gene end by 9 bases; junction bases not matched to a gene: 6. The CDR3 is made up of 13 amino acids. From germline, CDR1 is SNHLY and CDR2 FYNNEI. Using reference TRBV2 and TRBJ1-5 for the parts outside the CDR3, the full variable domain is EPEVTQTPSHQVTQMGQEVILRCVPISNHLYFYWYRQILGQKVEFLVSFYNNEISEKSEIFDDQFSVERPDGSNFTLKIRSTKLEDSAMYFCASSWTGPGPQHFGDGTRLSIL.

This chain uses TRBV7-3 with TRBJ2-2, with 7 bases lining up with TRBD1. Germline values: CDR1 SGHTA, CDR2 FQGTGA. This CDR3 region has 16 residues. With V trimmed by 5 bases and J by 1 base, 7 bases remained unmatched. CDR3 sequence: CASSDRQGRNTGELFF. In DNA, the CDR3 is TGTGCCAGCAGCGATCGACAGGGAAGGAACACCGGGGAGCTGTTTTTT.

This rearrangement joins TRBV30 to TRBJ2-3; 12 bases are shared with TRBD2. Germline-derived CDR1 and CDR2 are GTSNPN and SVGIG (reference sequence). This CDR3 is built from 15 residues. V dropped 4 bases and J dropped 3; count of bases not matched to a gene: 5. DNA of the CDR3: TGTGCCTGGACCAACGGACTAGCGGGGACAGATACGCAGTATTTT. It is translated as CAWTNGLAGTDTQYF.

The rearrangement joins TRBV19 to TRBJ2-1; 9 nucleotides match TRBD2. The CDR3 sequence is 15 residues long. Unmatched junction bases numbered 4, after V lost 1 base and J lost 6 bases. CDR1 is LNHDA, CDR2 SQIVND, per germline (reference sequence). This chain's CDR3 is CASSIASGAVNEQFF. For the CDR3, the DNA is TGTGCCAGTAGTATAGCTAGCGGGGCTGTCAATGAGCAGTTCTTC.

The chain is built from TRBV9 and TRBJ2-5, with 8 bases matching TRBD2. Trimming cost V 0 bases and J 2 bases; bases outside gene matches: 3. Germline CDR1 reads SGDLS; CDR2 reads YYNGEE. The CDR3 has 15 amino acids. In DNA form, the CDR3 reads TGTGCCAGCAGCGTAGTGACGGGAGGGCAAGAGACCCAGTACTTC. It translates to CASSVVTGGQETQYF. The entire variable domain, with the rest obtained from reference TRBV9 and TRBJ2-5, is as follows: DSGVTQTPKHLITATGQRVTLRCSPRSGDLSVYWYQQSLDQGLQFLIQYYNGEERAKGNILERFSAQQFPDLHSELNLSSLELGDSALYFCASSVVTGGQETQYFGPGTRLLVL.

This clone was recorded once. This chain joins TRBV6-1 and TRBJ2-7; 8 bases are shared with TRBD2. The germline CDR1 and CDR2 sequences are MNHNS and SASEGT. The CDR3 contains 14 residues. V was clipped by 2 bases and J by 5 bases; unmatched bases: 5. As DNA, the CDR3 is TGTGCCAGCAGTGAACCAGCGGGAGCGCACGAGCAGTACTTC. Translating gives CASSEPAGAHEQYF.

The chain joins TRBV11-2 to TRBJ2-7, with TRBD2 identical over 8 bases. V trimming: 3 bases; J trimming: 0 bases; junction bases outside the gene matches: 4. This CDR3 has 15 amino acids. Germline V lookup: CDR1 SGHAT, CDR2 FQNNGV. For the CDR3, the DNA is TGTGCCAGCAGCTTTACTAGCGGAAGCTCCTACGAGCAGTACTTC. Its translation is CASSFTSGSSYEQYF.

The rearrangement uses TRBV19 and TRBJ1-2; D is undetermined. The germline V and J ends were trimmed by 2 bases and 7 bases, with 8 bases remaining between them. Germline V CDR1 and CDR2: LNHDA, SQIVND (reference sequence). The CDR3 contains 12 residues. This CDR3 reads CASSISVGGYTF. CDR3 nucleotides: TGTGCCAGTAGTATATCGGTTGGTGGCTACACCTTC. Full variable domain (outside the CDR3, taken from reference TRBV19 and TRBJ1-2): DGGITQSPKYLFRKEGQNVTLSCEQNLNHDAMYWYRQDPGQGLRLIYYSQIVNDFQKGDIAEGYSVSREKKESFPLTVTSAQKNPTAFYLCASSISVGGYTFGSGTRLTVV.

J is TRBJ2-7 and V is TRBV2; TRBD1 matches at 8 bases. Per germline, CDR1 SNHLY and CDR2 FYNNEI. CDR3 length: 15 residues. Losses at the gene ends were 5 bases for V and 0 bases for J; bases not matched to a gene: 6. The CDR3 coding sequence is TGTGCCAGCAGTTACGAGACAGGGGTCTCCTACGAGCAGTACTTC. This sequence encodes CASSYETGVSYEQYF. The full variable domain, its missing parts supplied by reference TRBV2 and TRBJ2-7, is EPEVTQTPSHQVTQMGQEVILRCVPISNHLYFYWYRQILGQKVEFLVSFYNNEISEKSEIFDDQFSVERPDGSNFTLKIRSTKLEDSAMYFCASSYETGVSYEQYFGPGTRLTVT.

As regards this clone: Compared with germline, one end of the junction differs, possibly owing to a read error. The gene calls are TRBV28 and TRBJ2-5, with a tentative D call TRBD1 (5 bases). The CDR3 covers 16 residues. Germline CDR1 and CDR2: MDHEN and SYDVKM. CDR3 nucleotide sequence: TGTGCCAGCACTTTATTAGGGGCCGCACCTCAAGAGACCCAGTACTTC. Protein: CASTLLGAAPQETQYF.

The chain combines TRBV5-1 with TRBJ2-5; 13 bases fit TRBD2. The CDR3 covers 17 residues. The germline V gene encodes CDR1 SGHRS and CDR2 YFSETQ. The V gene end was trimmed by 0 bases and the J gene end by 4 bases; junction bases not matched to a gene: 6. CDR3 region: CASSLVPGLAGIETQYF. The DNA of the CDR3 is TGCGCCAGCAGCTTGGTGCCGGGACTAGCGGGGATAGAGACCCAGTACTTC.

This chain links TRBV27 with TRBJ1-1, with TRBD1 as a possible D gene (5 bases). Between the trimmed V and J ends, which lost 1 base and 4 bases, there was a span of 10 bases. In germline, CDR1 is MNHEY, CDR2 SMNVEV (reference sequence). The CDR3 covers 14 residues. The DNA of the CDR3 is TGTGCCAGCAGTTTATTGTCGACAGCCACTGAAGCTTTCTTT. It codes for CASSLLSTATEAFF.

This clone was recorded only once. DNA for the CDR3: TGTGCCAGCAGTGAGGGAGAGACTAGCAATCAGCCCCAGCATTTT. This translates into CASSEGETSNQPQHF. This chain connects TRBV6-1 to TRBJ1-5; D unresolved. V gave up 3 bases and J gave up 0 bases, with 9 bases separating them. This CDR3 contains 15 residues. Germline V CDR1 and CDR2: MNHNS, SASEGT.

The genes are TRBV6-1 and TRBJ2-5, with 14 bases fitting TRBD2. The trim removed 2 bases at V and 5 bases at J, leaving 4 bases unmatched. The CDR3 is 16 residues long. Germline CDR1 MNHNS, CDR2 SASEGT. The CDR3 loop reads CASSELGLAGVETQYF. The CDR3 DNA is TGTGCCAGCAGTGAATTGGGACTAGCGGGAGTTGAGACCCAGTACTTC.